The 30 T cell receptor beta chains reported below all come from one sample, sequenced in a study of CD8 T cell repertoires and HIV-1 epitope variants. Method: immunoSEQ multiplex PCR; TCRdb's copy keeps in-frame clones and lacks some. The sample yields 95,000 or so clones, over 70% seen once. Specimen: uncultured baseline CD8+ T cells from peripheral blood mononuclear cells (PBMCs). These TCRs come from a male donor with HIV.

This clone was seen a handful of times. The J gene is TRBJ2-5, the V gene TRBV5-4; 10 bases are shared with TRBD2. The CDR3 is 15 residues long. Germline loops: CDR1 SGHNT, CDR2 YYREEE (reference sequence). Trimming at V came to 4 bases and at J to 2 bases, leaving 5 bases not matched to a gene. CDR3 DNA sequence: TGTGCCAGCAGCGGGGGACTAGCGATACAAGAGACCCAGTACTTC. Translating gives CASSGGLAIQETQYF.

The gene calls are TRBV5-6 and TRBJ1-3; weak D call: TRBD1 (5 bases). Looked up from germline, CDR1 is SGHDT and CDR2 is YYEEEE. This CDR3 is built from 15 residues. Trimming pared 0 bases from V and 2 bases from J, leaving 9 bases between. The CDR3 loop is CASSLGDGTGNTIYF. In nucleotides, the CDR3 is TGTGCCAGCAGCTTGGGGGACGGGACTGGAAACACCATATATTTT. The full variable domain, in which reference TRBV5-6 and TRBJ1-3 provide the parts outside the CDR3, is DAGVTQSPTHLIKTRGQQVTLRCSPKSGHDTVSWYQQALGQGPQFIFQYYEEEERQRGNFPDRFSGHQFPNYSSELNVNALLLGDSALYLCASSLGDGTGNTIYFGEGSWLTVV.

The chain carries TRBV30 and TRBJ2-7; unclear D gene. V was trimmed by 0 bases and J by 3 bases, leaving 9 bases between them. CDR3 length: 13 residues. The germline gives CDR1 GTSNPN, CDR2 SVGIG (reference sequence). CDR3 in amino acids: CAWSVRANYEQYF. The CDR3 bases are TGTGCCTGGAGTGTACGGGCTAACTACGAGCAGTACTTC.

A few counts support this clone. The CDR3 coding sequence is TGTGCCAGCAGCCGCCTTGAACAGGGGGCCCAAGAGACCCAGTACTTC. Translation: CASSRLEQGAQETQYF. The V call is TRBV7-9, the J call TRBJ2-5, with 9 bases lining up with TRBD1. With V trimmed by 5 bases and J by 1 base, 8 bases remained unmatched. This CDR3 has 16 residues. The germline V gene has CDR1 SEHNR and CDR2 FQNEAQ (reference sequence).

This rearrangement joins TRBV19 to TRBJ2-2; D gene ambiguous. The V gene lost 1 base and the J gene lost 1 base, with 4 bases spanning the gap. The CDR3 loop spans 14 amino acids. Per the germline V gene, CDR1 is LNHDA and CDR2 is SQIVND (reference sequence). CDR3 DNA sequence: TGTGCCAGTAGTATAGGCAGGAACACCGGGGAGCTGTTTTTT. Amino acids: CASSIGRNTGELFF.

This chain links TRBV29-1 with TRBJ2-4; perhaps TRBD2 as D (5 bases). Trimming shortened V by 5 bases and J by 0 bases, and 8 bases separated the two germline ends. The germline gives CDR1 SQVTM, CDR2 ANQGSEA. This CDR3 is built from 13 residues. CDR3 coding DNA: TGCAGCGTTTCCGGACTAGCCAAAAACATTCAGTACTTC. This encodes CSVSGLAKNIQYF.

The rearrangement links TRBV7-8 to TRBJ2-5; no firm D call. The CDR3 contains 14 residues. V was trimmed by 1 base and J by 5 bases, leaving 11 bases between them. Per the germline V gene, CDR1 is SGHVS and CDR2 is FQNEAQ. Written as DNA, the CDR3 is TGTGCCAGCAGCTTAGGTCGCAGCAGGGAGACCCAGTACTTC. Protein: CASSLGRSRETQYF.

DNA for the CDR3: TGCGCCAGCAGCCAAGTCCAGGCAGGGGGCTATGGCTACACCTTC. Translation gives CASSQVQAGGYGYTF. The chain employs TRBV5-1 and TRBJ1-2; 7 positions agree with TRBD1. Germline values: CDR1 SGHRS, CDR2 YFSETQ. V lost 4 bases to trimming and J lost 4 bases; unmatched junction nucleotides: 10. The CDR3 loop spans 15 amino acids. Combining the CDR3 with reference TRBV5-1 and TRBJ1-2 gives the whole variable domain KAGVTQTPRYLIKTRGQQVTLSCSPISGHRSVSWYQQTPGQGLQFLFEYFSETQRNKGNFPGRFSGRQFSNSRSEMNVSTLELGDSALYLCASSQVQAGGYGYTFGSGTRLTVV.

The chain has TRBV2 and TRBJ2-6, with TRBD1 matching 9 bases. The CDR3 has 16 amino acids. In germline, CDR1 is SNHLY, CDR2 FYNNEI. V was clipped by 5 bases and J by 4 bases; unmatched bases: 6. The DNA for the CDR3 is TGTGCCAGCAGTCCCGGACAGGGGACCGGGGCCAACGTCCTGACTTTC. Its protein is CASSPGQGTGANVLTF.

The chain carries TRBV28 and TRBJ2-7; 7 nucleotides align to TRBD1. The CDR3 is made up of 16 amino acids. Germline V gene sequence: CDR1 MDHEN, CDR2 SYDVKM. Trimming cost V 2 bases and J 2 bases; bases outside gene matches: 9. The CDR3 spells CASSLRSRGFTYEQYF. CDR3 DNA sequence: TGTGCCAGCAGTTTAAGGTCCAGGGGGTTCACCTACGAGCAGTACTTC.

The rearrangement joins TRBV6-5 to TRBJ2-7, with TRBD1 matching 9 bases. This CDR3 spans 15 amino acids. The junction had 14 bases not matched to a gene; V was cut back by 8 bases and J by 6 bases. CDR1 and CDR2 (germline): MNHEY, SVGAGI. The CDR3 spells CASRPSGQGRSEQYF. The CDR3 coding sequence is TGTGCCAGCCGTCCATCGGGACAGGGAAGGAGCGAGCAGTACTTC.

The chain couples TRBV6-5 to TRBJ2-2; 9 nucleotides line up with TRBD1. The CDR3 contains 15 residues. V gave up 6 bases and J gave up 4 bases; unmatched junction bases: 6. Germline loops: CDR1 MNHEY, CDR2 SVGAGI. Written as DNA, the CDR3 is TGTGCCAGCAGAACAGCGACAGGGGGCACCGGGGAGCTGTTTTTT. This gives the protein CASRTATGGTGELFF.

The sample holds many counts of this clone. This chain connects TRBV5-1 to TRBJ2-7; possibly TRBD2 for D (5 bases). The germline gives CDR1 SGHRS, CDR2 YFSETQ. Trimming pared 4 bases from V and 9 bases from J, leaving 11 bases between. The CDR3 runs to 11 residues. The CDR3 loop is CASSLGAGQYF. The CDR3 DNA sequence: TGCGCCAGCAGCCTCGGTGCGGGGCAGTACTTC.

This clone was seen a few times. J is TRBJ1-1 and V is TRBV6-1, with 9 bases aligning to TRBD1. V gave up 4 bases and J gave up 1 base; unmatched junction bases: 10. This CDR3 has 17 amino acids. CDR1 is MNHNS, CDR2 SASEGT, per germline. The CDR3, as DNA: TGTGCCAGCAGTGGGCCGGGACAGGGATACTCGAACACTGAAGCTTTCTTT. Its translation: CASSGPGQGYSNTEAFF.

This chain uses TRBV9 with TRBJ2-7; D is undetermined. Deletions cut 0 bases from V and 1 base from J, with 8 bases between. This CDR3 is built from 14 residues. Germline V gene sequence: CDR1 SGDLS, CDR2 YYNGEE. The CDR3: CASSVGSGSYEQYF. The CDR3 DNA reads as TGTGCCAGCAGCGTAGGATCCGGGTCCTACGAGCAGTACTTC.

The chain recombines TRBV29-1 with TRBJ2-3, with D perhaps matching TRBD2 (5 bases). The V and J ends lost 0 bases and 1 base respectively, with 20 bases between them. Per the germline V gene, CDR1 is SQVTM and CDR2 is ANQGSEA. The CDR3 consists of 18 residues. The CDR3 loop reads CSVEDGTAGGRGTDTQYF. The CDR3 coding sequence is TGCAGCGTTGAAGACGGAACCGCGGGCGGTAGGGGCACAGATACGCAGTATTTT.

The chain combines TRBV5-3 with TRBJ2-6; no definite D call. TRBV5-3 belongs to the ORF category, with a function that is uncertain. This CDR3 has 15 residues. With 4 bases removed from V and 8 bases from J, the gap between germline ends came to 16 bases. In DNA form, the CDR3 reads TGTGCCAGAAGCCAGGACGGTCCTAGGACCAACGTCCTGACTTTC. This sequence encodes CARSQDGPRTNVLTF.

CDR3 nucleotide sequence: TGTGCCAGCAGTTTATCGTACGCAGACTACGAGCAGTACTTC. Translating it yields CASSLSYADYEQYF. J is TRBJ2-7 and V is TRBV27; D is unresolved. V was pared by 0 bases and J by 3 bases, with 9 bases between. The CDR3 is made up of 14 amino acids. Germline-derived CDR1 and CDR2 are MNHEY and SMNVEV (reference sequence).

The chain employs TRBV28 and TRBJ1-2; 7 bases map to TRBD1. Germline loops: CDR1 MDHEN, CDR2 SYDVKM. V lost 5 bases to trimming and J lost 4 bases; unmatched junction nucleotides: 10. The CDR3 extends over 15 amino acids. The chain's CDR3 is CASSATGTEIYGYTF. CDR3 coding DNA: TGTGCCAGCAGTGCTACCGGGACAGAGATCTATGGCTACACCTTC.

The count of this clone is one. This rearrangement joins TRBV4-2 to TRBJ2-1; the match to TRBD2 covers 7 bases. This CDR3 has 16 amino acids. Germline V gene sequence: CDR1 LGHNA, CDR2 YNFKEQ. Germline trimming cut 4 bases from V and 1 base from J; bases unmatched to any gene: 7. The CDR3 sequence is CASSLSGGESYNEQFF. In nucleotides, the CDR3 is TGTGCCAGCAGCCTAAGTGGGGGGGAATCCTACAATGAGCAGTTCTTC.

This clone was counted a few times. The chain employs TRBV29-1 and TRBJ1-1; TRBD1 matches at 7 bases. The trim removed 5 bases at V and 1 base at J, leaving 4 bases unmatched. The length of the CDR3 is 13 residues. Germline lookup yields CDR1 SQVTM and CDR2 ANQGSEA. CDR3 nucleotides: TGCAGCGTTATCAGGACAGGGAACACTGAAGCTTTCTTT. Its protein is CSVIRTGNTEAFF.

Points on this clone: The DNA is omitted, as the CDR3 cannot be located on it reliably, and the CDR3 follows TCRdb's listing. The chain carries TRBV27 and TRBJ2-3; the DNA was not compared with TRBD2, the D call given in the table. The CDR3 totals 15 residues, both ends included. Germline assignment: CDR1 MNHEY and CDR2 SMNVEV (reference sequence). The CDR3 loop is CASSSSGRATDTQYF.

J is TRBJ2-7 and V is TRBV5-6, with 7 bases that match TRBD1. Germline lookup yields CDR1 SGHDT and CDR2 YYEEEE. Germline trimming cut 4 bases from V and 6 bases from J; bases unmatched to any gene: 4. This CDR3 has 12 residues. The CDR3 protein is CASSHNRGEQYF. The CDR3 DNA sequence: TGTGCCAGCAGCCATAACAGGGGCGAGCAGTACTTC.

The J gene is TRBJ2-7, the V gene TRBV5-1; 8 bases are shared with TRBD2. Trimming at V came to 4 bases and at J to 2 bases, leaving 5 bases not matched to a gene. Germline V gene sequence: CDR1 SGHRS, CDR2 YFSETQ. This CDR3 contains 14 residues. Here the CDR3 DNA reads TGCGCCAGCAGCCAAACTAGCGGCCCCTACGAGCAGTACTTC. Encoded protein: CASSQTSGPYEQYF.

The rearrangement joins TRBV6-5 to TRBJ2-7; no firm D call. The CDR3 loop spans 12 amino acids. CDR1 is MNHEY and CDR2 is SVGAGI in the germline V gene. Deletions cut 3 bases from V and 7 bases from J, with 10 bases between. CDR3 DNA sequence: TGTGCCAGCAGTTATCCACCGGAGGAGCAGTACTTC. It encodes CASSYPPEEQYF.

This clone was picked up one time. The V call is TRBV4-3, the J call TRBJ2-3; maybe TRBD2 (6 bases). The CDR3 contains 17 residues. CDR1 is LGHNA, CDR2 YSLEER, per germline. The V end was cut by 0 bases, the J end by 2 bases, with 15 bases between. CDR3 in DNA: TGCGCCAGCAGCCAAGATCGGGTCGGGACTGACACAGATACGCAGTATTTT. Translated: CASSQDRVGTDTDTQYF.

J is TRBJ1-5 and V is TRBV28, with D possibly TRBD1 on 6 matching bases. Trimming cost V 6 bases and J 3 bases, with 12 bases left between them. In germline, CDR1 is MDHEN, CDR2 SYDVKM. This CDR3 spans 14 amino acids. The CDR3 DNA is TGTGCCAGCAGGGGGGCAGGTTCCAATCAGCCCCAGCATTTT. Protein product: CASRGAGSNQPQHF.

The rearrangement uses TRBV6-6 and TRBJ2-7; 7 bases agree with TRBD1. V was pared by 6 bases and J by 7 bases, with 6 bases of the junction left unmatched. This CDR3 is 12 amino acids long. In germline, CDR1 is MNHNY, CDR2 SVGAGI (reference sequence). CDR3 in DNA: TGTGCCAGCAGCCGGGACAGCCGGGAGCAGTACTTC. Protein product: CASSRDSREQYF.

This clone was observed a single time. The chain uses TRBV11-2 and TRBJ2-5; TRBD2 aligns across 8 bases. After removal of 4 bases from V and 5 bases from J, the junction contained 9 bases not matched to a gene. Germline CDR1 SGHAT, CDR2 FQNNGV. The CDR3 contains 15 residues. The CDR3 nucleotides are TGTGCCAGCAGCTCAAGAGCGGGAGTGGAGGAGACCCAGTACTTC. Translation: CASSSRAGVEETQYF.

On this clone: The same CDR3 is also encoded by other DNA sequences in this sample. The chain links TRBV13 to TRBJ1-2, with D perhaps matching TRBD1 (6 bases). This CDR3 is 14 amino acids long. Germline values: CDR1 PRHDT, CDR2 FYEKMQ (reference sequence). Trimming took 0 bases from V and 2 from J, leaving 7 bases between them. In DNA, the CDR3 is TGTGCCAGCAGCTTAGGACAGGGAAACTATGGCTACACCTTC. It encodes CASSLGQGNYGYTF.